This note documents a single T cell receptor beta chain sequence. This entry comes from a study of blood T cell repertoires in COVID-19. Overall study: Both acute and convalescent COVID-19 samples were obtained from the United States, Italy and Spain. Nucleic acid was either cDNA or gDNA, and it came from T cells, B-cell-depleted T cells, or PBMCs.

In the original workflow: Estimates of nucleated cell counts were drawn from the amplification of reference gene primers. Clones were read by immunoSEQ multiplex PCR, and TCRdb kept only the in-frame ones, dropping some. The DNA gave D and trimming, while V, J and clone size come from that table. The data contain tens of thousands of clones, more than 70% of them singletons. The CDR3 consists of 13 residues. Trimming stripped 3 bases from V and 6 bases from J, with 11 bases between. Material: peripheral blood. V is TRBV12-3 or TRBV12-4 and J is TRBJ1-1; D uncertain. The sequence was obtained from a human donor in a cohort sampled during active COVID-19. The CDR3 DNA sequence: TGTGCCAGCAGTTTCTCTGAAGCCGCTGAAGCTTTCTTT. It encodes CASSFSEAAEAFF.